Following are 12 T cell receptor beta chains from one sample sequenced in a study of T cell responses to AZD1222 COVID-19 vaccine (dated by TCRdb to the early 2020s). Libraries were prepared through the immunoSEQ multiplex PCR assay. The source is immuneACCESS, and TCRdb retained only in-frame sequences with V and J called. Part of the clones is not carried over; for the studies checked, unresolved V genes explain less than half of this, and the remainder is unexplained. The sample has under 150,000 clones on record, 92% of them singletons. The top ten clonotypes cover roughly 9.9% of the sample. The time point label, read with the paper, signifies: about 28 days (+/-7) after the second vaccine dose. The sequencing here drew on peripheral blood, taken 28 days after the second AZD1222 dose. Receptors were obtained from an adult who received the AZD1222 COVID-19 vaccine.

This chain links TRBV5-1 with TRBJ1-2; possibly TRBD1 for D (6 bases). CDR3 size: 16 residues. Germline V gene data show CDR1 as SGHRS and CDR2 as YFSETQ. V shed 0 bases and J shed 4 bases, with 16 bases lying between them. The CDR3 is CASSLDRVTNRYGYTF. The CDR3 DNA reads as TGCGCCAGCAGCTTGGACAGGGTCACCAATCGCTATGGCTACACCTTC. Supplemented by reference TRBV5-1 and TRBJ1-2, the full variable domain reads KAGVTQTPRYLIKTRGQQVTLSCSPISGHRSVSWYQQTPGQGLQFLFEYFSETQRNKGNFPGRFSGRQFSNSRSEMNVSTLELGDSALYLCASSLDRVTNRYGYTFGSGTRLTVV.

The chain has TRBV4-1 and TRBJ1-2; possible D gene TRBD1, 5 bases. With 0 bases removed from V and 8 bases from J, the gap between germline ends came to 28 bases. CDR1 is MGHRA, CDR2 YSYEKL, per germline. The CDR3 runs 19 residues. CDR3 residues: CASSQDGLGVTGASRGYTF. DNA of the CDR3: TGCGCCAGCAGCCAAGATGGACTAGGAGTCACCGGGGCCTCGAGAGGCTACACCTTC.

The chain carries TRBV5-6 and TRBJ1-3; D remains ambiguous. The CDR3 totals 12 residues. Looked up from germline, CDR1 is SGHDT and CDR2 is YYEEEE. V was shortened by 4 bases and J by 13 bases, with 15 bases between the two germline ends. The CDR3 spells CASSMVLGTIYF. For the CDR3, the DNA is TGTGCCAGCAGCATGGTACTAGGCACTATATATTTT.

This chain joins TRBV2 and TRBJ2-1; D unclear. The CDR3 loop spans 14 amino acids. Trimming took off 6 bases at V and 7 bases at J, with 16 bases between the two ends. Germline V CDR1 and CDR2: SNHLY, FYNNEI. CDR3 bases: TGTGCCAGCAGAAATCAAGGCGTTAGAAATGAGCAGTTCTTC. Its translation is CASRNQGVRNEQFF.

The CDR3 DNA reads as TGTGCCTGGAGGCTGGGAACGGCCACAGATACGCAGTATTTT. Amino acid sequence: CAWRLGTATDTQYF. The V gene is TRBV30, the J gene TRBJ2-3; D is unresolved. Trimming removed 3 bases at V and 2 bases at J, with 12 bases between. CDR3 size: 14 residues. Per the germline V gene, CDR1 is GTSNPN and CDR2 is SVGIG (reference sequence).

The V and J genes are TRBV4-2 and TRBJ2-1; D is undetermined. With 0 bases removed from V and 10 bases from J, the gap between germline ends came to 13 bases. CDR3 length: 14 residues. Germline CDR1 and CDR2: LGHNA and YNFKEQ. This CDR3 is CASSQEGIAVEQFF. The CDR3 DNA sequence: TGTGCCAGCAGCCAAGAGGGGATAGCAGTCGAGCAGTTCTTC.

The chain uses TRBV19 and TRBJ2-7; 8 positions agree with TRBD2. Germline-derived CDR1 and CDR2 are LNHDA and SQIVND (reference sequence). With V trimmed by 5 bases and J by 2 bases, 2 bases remained unmatched. This CDR3 spans 13 amino acids. CDR3 in DNA: TGTGCCAGTAGTTCACTAGCGGCCTACGAGCAGTACTTC. It yields the protein CASSSLAAYEQYF. The full variable domain, its missing parts supplied by reference TRBV19 and TRBJ2-7, is DGGITQSPKYLFRKEGQNVTLSCEQNLNHDAMYWYRQDPGQGLRLIYYSQIVNDFQKGDIAEGYSVSREKKESFPLTVTSAQKNPTAFYLCASSSLAAYEQYFGPGTRLTVT.

This chain uses TRBV18 with TRBJ1-4; tentatively, D is TRBD1 (5 bases). Germline loops: CDR1 KGHSH, CDR2 LQKENI. This CDR3 has 13 residues. The germline V and J ends were trimmed by 6 bases and 5 bases, with 10 bases remaining between them. CDR3 bases: TGTGCCAGCTCTCCTGAGGGGAATGAAAAACTGTTTTTT. It specifies CASSPEGNEKLFF.

Note on this clone: The sample contains more than one DNA sequence encoding this CDR3. The J gene is TRBJ1-5, the V gene TRBV15, with a possible D match to TRBD1 (6 bases). CDR3 length equals 15 residues. Trimming removed 0 bases at V and 1 base at J, with 7 bases between. Germline V gives CDR1 LNHNV, CDR2 YYDKDF (reference sequence). The CDR3 here is CATSRDRGSNQPQHF. Here the CDR3 DNA reads TGTGCCACCAGCAGAGACAGGGGAAGCAATCAGCCCCAGCATTTT.

The chain recombines TRBV19 with TRBJ2-7; D possibly uses TRBD1 or TRBD2 (6 bases each). Germline V lookup: CDR1 LNHDA, CDR2 SQIVND (reference sequence). The CDR3 extends over 14 amino acids. Trimming removed 4 bases from V and 7 bases from J, with 17 bases in between. CDR3 sequence: CASSTWGAREEQYF. The DNA for the CDR3 is TGTGCCAGTAGTACGTGGGGGGCGCGGGAAGAGCAGTACTTC.

The chain combines TRBV2 with TRBJ2-3, with 7 bases fitting TRBD2. CDR3 length: 12 residues. The trim removed 5 bases at V and 8 bases at J, leaving 4 bases unmatched. Germline V CDR1 and CDR2: SNHLY, FYNNEI. CDR3 nucleotide sequence: TGTGCCAGCAGTCCTAGCGGAGGTACGCAGTATTTT. Translation: CASSPSGGTQYF.

CDR3 region: CASSLGYAVYGYTF. CDR3 nucleotide sequence: TGTGCCAGCAGTTTGGGGTATGCGGTCTATGGCTACACCTTC. The gene calls are TRBV28 and TRBJ1-2; D not certain. The length of the CDR3 is 14 residues. Germline-derived CDR1 and CDR2 are MDHEN and SYDVKM. Deletions cut 3 bases from V and 4 bases from J, with 12 bases between.